A single sample is the source of the 9 T cell receptor beta chains below, sequenced in a study of identical twins. TCRdb called the 5' RACE reads again in MiXCR, with one record for every CDR3 protein. Counted here are over 600,000 distinct CDR3 sequences, about 20% occurring once; the ten biggest clones make up 4% to 4.5%. These sequences were also reported in another study, on T cells expressing NK-cell markers.

Sequencing used PBMCs. Receptors were obtained from a woman under 30 in good health.

The V and J genes are TRBV6-2 or TRBV6-3 and TRBJ1-5; TRBD1 might be the D (6 bases). This CDR3 has 14 residues. Per the germline V gene, CDR1 is MNHEY and CDR2 is SVGEGT. Trimming shortened V by 5 bases and J by 4 bases, and 12 bases separated the two germline ends. The chain's CDR3 is CASSNRDRNQPQHF. The CDR3 nucleotides are TGTGCCAGCAGTAACAGGGATCGTAATCAGCCCCAGCATTTT.

This clonotype was recorded many times. This sequence joins TRBV5-5 and TRBJ1-2; a weak D match, TRBD1 (6 bases). The V end was cut by 0 bases, the J end by 6 bases, with 12 bases between. Germline V CDR1 and CDR2: SGHKS, YYEKEE (reference sequence). The CDR3 has 14 amino acids. The CDR3 region is CASSLAPGADGYTF. CDR3 bases: TGTGCCAGCAGCTTGGCGCCAGGGGCTGATGGCTACACCTTC.

The CDR3 coding sequence is TGTGCCAGCAACCTTCGGACTAGCGGGTTCCAAGAGACCCAGTACTTC. Protein: CASNLRTSGFQETQYF. The gene calls are TRBV7-9 and TRBJ2-5; 11 nucleotides align to TRBD2. In germline, CDR1 is SEHNR, CDR2 FQNEAQ (reference sequence). The CDR3 runs 16 residues. J lost 1 base, V lost 7 bases, and 8 bases had no gene match.

This clonotype was detected a few times. The V call is TRBV30, the J call TRBJ1-5; D perhaps matches TRBD1 (5 bases). Trimming removed 5 bases from V and 4 bases from J, with 9 bases in between. The germline V gene encodes CDR1 GTSNPN and CDR2 SVGIG (reference sequence). The CDR3 is 12 amino acids. This CDR3 is CAWGHPNQPQHF. CDR3 DNA: TGTGCCTGGGGACACCCGAATCAGCCCCAGCATTTT.

This clonotype was recorded a few times. The DNA for the CDR3 is TGCGCCAGCAGCCAAGAATGGGGAAAGTCCTACAATGAGCAGTTCTTC. It yields the protein CASSQEWGKSYNEQFF. The J gene is TRBJ2-1, the V gene TRBV4-3; no definite D call. The CDR3 is made up of 16 amino acids. V gave up 0 bases and J gave up 1 base, with 10 bases separating them. Per germline, CDR1 LGHNA and CDR2 YSLEER.

This sequence joins TRBV5-1 and TRBJ2-1, with 7 bases that match TRBD1. The CDR3 sequence is 15 residues long. Germline V gene lookup returns CDR1 SGHRS and CDR2 YFSETQ. V dropped 2 bases and J dropped 7; count of bases not matched to a gene: 9. As DNA, the CDR3 is TGCGCCAGCAGCTTTCAGGGGGTCGGTGGAAATGAGCAGTTCTTC. Its protein is CASSFQGVGGNEQFF.

In DNA form, the CDR3 reads TGTGCCAGCAGCCCTGCCCTGATCGGGGTGATGAACACTGAAGCTTTCTTT. Amino acids: CASSPALIGVMNTEAFF. The chain carries TRBV7-8 and TRBJ1-1, with no clear D. The CDR3 sequence is 17 residues long. The V gene lost 5 bases and the J gene lost 0 bases, with 19 bases spanning the gap. Germline V gene sequence: CDR1 SGHVS, CDR2 FQNEAQ.

In this sample, this clonotype turned up a few times. This chain uses TRBV10-3 with TRBJ2-3; D gene unclear. V dropped 6 bases and J dropped 2 bases, with 3 bases sitting between them. From germline, CDR1 is ENHRY and CDR2 SYGVKD. The CDR3 contains 11 residues. The CDR3 sequence is CAIRITDTQYF. CDR3 nucleotides: TGTGCCATCAGGATCACAGATACGCAGTATTTT.

The gene calls are TRBV5-3 and TRBJ2-7; D call uncertain. TRBV5-3 is identified as an open reading frame with a role that is uncertain. V was cut by 0 bases and J by 2 bases, with 3 bases left in between. The CDR3 has 12 amino acids. The CDR3 nucleotides read TGTGCCAGAAGCTTGGAAGCCTACGAGCAGTACTTC. Its protein is CARSLEAYEQYF.